These 31 T cell receptor beta chains share one sample of origin, sequenced in a study of early T cells in non-severe SARS-CoV-2 infection. TCRdb reprocessed the 5' RACE reads via MiXCR and lists one record per CDR3 protein. Among some 80,000 distinct CDR3 sequences listed, approximately 13% were seen once. Material for sequencing was whole blood. These receptors were collected from an adult who was a healthcare worker with PCR-confirmed SARS-CoV-2 infection or an uninfected control (not recorded which).

The rearrangement links TRBV6-4 to TRBJ2-3, with 9 positions matching TRBD2. V lost 6 bases to trimming and J lost 0 bases; unmatched junction nucleotides: 1. Germline-derived CDR1 and CDR2 are MRHNA and SNTAGT. This CDR3 contains 14 residues. CDR3 sequence reads: CASSTSGSTDTQYF. The DNA for the CDR3 is TGTGCCAGCAGCACTAGCGGGAGCACAGATACGCAGTATTTT.

This chain links TRBV6-5 with TRBJ2-7; 7 positions agree with TRBD1. Germline V gene lookup returns CDR1 MNHEY and CDR2 SVGAGI. V gave up 4 bases and J gave up 2 bases; unmatched junction bases: 8. There are 15 residues in the CDR3. The CDR3 region is CASSFKGASTYEQYF. The DNA of the CDR3 is TGTGCCAGCAGTTTTAAGGGGGCCAGCACCTACGAGCAGTACTTC.

This clonotype has more than one count but fewer than ten. The rearrangement links TRBV6-2 or TRBV6-3 to TRBJ2-7; 7 bases match TRBD1. CDR3 length: 12 amino acids. With 5 bases clipped from V and 6 bases from J, the junction kept 4 bases outside the gene matches. Germline V gives CDR1 MNHEY, CDR2 SVGEGT. DNA for the CDR3: TGTGCCAGCAGTGCCTGGGACAGCGAGCAGTACTTC. The encoded protein is CASSAWDSEQYF.

This clonotype was found a few times. The chain has TRBV20-1 and TRBJ2-1, with 14 bases matching TRBD2. This CDR3 has 15 residues. Trimming removed 3 bases from V and 6 bases from J; junction bases left unmatched: 4. Germline CDR1 and CDR2: DFQATT and SNEGSKA (reference sequence). The CDR3 bases are TGCAGTGCTAGTTCCGGGACTAGCGGGAGCAATGAGCAGTTCTTC. Translated: CSASSGTSGSNEQFF.

In its sample, this clonotype was seen many times. The chain carries TRBV10-3 and TRBJ1-1; a possible D gene is TRBD1 (5 bases). The CDR3 contains 14 residues. Germline V lookup: CDR1 ENHRY, CDR2 SYGVKD. V lost 6 bases, J lost 5 bases, and 16 bases lay in between. The CDR3 coding sequence is TGTGCCATCAGGACCTTACGGGGACGAACTGAAGCTTTCTTT. It translates to CAIRTLRGRTEAFF.

The rearrangement links TRBV4-3 to TRBJ2-7; TRBD2 agrees at 10 bases. Germline CDR1 and CDR2: LGHNA and YSLEER. The J segment lost 7 bases and the V segment lost 1 base, leaving 1 base of the junction unmatched. CDR3 length: 13 amino acids. The CDR3 coding sequence is TGCGCCAGCAGCCAAGCACTAGCGGGGGAGCAGTACTTC. Its translation is CASSQALAGEQYF.

The sample holds a few counts of this clonotype. V is TRBV5-8 and J is TRBJ2-2; 8 bases align to TRBD2. CDR3 length: 16 amino acids. The J segment lost 3 bases and the V segment lost 0 bases, leaving 4 bases of the junction unmatched. Germline V gene data show CDR1 as SGHTS and CDR2 as YDEGEE. CDR3 amino acids: CASSLGSGSHTGELFF. The CDR3 nucleotides read TGTGCCAGCAGCTTGGGCAGCGGGAGTCACACCGGGGAGCTGTTTTTT.

The V and J genes are TRBV6-6 and TRBJ1-2; perhaps TRBD1 as D (5 bases). There are 13 residues in the CDR3. The germline V gene has CDR1 MNHNY and CDR2 SVGAGI (reference sequence). Trimming left V 6 bases short and J 4 bases short, with 12 bases between. The CDR3 spells CASRDQGLYGYTF. CDR3 nucleotide sequence: TGTGCCAGCAGGGACCAGGGCCTCTATGGCTACACCTTC.

Many counts were recorded for this clonotype. This sequence joins TRBV6-2 or TRBV6-3 and TRBJ2-7; D uncertain. Trimming shortened V by 1 base and J by 3 bases, and 1 base separated the two germline ends. Germline assignment: CDR1 MNHEY and CDR2 SVGEGT. The CDR3 contains 11 residues. This CDR3 is CASSYYYEQYF. The CDR3 DNA reads as TGTGCCAGCAGTTACTACTACGAGCAGTACTTC.

This clonotype was picked up many times. The CDR3 is CASSYSEGLAALAQYF. The CDR3 DNA follows: TGTGCCAGCAGTTACTCGGAGGGACTAGCGGCCCTGGCGCAGTACTTC. The chain links TRBV6-5 to TRBJ2-7; TRBD2 agrees at 11 bases. The CDR3 is 16 residues long. The germline V gene has CDR1 MNHEY and CDR2 SVGAGI. The V and J ends lost 0 bases and 9 bases, in that order; junction bases with no gene match: 10.

This clonotype was picked up a small number of times. This chain links TRBV5-1 with TRBJ2-3; no clear D. This CDR3 is built from 14 residues. The ends were cut back, 0 bases at V and 4 bases at J, with 9 bases in the middle. CDR1 and CDR2 from the germline V gene are SGHRS and YFSETQ. The CDR3 DNA reads TGCGCCAGCAGCTTGGAACCGGGCTCAGATACGCAGTATTTT. Amino acid sequence: CASSLEPGSDTQYF.

This clonotype was counted at least ten times. The chain couples TRBV5-1 to TRBJ1-1; D gene uncertain. The germline V gene encodes CDR1 SGHRS and CDR2 YFSETQ. The CDR3 runs to 14 residues. V was shortened by 5 bases and J by 1 base, with 12 bases between the two germline ends. In DNA, the CDR3 is TGCGCCAGCAGATCGGCAGTCGGGAACACTGAAGCTTTCTTT. Its protein is CASRSAVGNTEAFF.

The chain recombines TRBV7-8 with TRBJ2-7; D gene ambiguous. The ends were cut back, 4 bases at V and 7 bases at J, with 5 bases in the middle. The CDR3 length is 10 residues. The V gene's germline CDR1 is SGHVS and CDR2 FQNEAQ. The CDR3 loop reads CASSYGEQYF. CDR3 nucleotide sequence: TGTGCCAGCAGCTACGGGGAGCAGTACTTC.

The chain recombines TRBV24-1 with TRBJ2-7; possibly TRBD1 for D (6 bases). Germline V gene lookup returns CDR1 KGHDR and CDR2 SFDVKD. The length of the CDR3 is 13 residues. Trimming cost V 9 bases and J 2 bases, with 13 bases left between them. CDR3 protein: CATGTPGAYEQYF. The CDR3 DNA is TGTGCCACCGGGACCCCAGGGGCCTACGAGCAGTACTTC.

The rearrangement uses TRBV6-1 and TRBJ2-3, with 8 positions matching TRBD2. The junction had 3 bases not matched to a gene; V was cut back by 3 bases and J by 4 bases. CDR1 and CDR2 from the germline V gene are MNHNS and SASEGT. There are 14 residues in the CDR3. The CDR3 sequence is CASSETSVSDTQYF. CDR3 sequence (DNA): TGTGCCAGCAGTGAGACTAGCGTGTCAGATACGCAGTATTTT.

The J gene is TRBJ1-6, the V gene TRBV9; D unclear. V was cut by 2 bases and J by 4 bases, with 7 bases left in between. CDR1 SGDLS and CDR2 YYNGEE come from the germline V gene. The CDR3 runs 14 residues. The CDR3 DNA is TGTGCCAGCAGCGTTGGCGCGTATAATTCACCCCTCCACTTT. Translation: CASSVGAYNSPLHF.

This chain joins TRBV19 and TRBJ2-7; 12 bases match TRBD2. V dropped 5 bases and J dropped 4; count of bases not matched to a gene: 9. This CDR3 is built from 16 residues. Looked up from germline, CDR1 is LNHDA and CDR2 is SQIVND (reference sequence). CDR3 nucleotides: TGTGCCAGTAGTCTGCGGACTAGCGGGGCAACTTACGAGCAGTACTTC. Its translation: CASSLRTSGATYEQYF.

This clonotype was picked up a small number of times. The chain combines TRBV6-2 or TRBV6-3 with TRBJ1-2; D unclear. Germline CDR1 reads MNHEY; CDR2 reads SVGEGT. Trimming removed 6 bases at V and 2 bases at J, with 10 bases between. CDR3 length equals 13 residues. The CDR3 is CASRPDGNYGYTF. CDR3 nucleotide sequence: TGTGCCAGCAGGCCCGACGGAAACTATGGCTACACCTTC.

This clonotype was counted at least ten times. The chain recombines TRBV20-1 with TRBJ2-4; 8 nucleotides line up with TRBD2. CDR1 is DFQATT, CDR2 SNEGSKA, per germline (reference sequence). Trimming removed 2 bases from V and 3 bases from J; junction bases left unmatched: 6. The CDR3 sequence is 15 residues long. CDR3: CSARPSGLNKNIQYF. The CDR3 DNA sequence: TGCAGTGCTAGACCTAGCGGGCTGAACAAAAACATTCAGTACTTC.

This clonotype showed up just a few times. The chain carries TRBV5-1 and TRBJ2-3; 7 bases match TRBD2. The CDR3 is made up of 15 amino acids. V lost 4 bases, J lost 3 bases, and 8 bases stayed unmatched. Germline V gene data show CDR1 as SGHRS and CDR2 as YFSETQ. CDR3 nucleotides: TGCGCCAGCAGCCCCGGCCCAGCGGGAACAGATACGCAGTATTTT. The encoded protein is CASSPGPAGTDTQYF.

The CDR3 sequence is CASSEGLQQDNEQFF. DNA for the CDR3: TGTGCCAGCAGCGAGGGACTACAACAAGACAATGAGCAGTTCTTC. The chain recombines TRBV3-1 with TRBJ2-1, with 7 bases fitting TRBD2. Trimming removed 5 bases from V and 5 bases from J; junction bases left unmatched: 9. The CDR3 is 15 residues long. Germline CDR1 is LGHDT and CDR2 is YNNKEL (reference sequence).

The chain couples TRBV5-6 to TRBJ1-2, with unresolved D. This CDR3 region has 13 residues. Trimming took off 3 bases at V and 5 bases at J, with 11 bases between the two ends. Germline lookup yields CDR1 SGHDT and CDR2 YYEEEE. CDR3 sequence reads: CASSYRDPYGYTF. The CDR3 bases are TGTGCCAGCAGCTACCGGGATCCTTATGGCTACACCTTC.

With respect to this clonotype: Because the CDR3 is missing its conserved closing phenylalanine or tryptophan, this is likely a read error. The rearrangement uses TRBV6-1 and TRBJ2-7, with a possible D match to TRBD1 (6 bases). The V gene's germline CDR1 is MNHNS and CDR2 SASEGT. Trimming removed 3 bases from V and 3 bases from J, with 15 bases in between. This CDR3 has 15 amino acids. The DNA for the CDR3 is TGTGCCAGCAGTGATCCTCCGTCCAGGGGCTACGAGCAGTACTCC. Residues: CASSDPPSRGYEQYS.

This clonotype was seen only a few times. J is TRBJ2-7 and V is TRBV3-1; TRBD2 might be the D (5 bases). Trimming shortened V by 5 bases and J by 6 bases, and 11 bases separated the two germline ends. The germline CDR1 and CDR2 sequences are LGHDT and YNNKEL (reference sequence). CDR3 length equals 12 residues. The CDR3 DNA reads as TGTGCCAGCAGCATCGCCCGGGGCGAGCAGTACTTC. It is translated as CASSIARGEQYF.

This clonotype was seen a handful of times. The chain is built from TRBV14 and TRBJ1-4; D call uncertain. The V gene's germline CDR1 is SGHDN and CDR2 FVKESK. The CDR3 is 15 residues long. V lost 3 bases to trimming and J lost 8 bases, with 16 bases between them. The CDR3: CASSHELGLSEKLFF. CDR3 DNA: TGTGCCAGCAGCCATGAACTCGGACTCAGCGAAAAACTGTTTTTT. Using reference TRBV14 and TRBJ1-4 for the parts outside the CDR3, the full variable domain is EAGVTQFPSHSVIEKGQTVTLRCDPISGHDNLYWYRRVMGKEIKFLLHFVKESKQDESGMPNNRFLAERTGGTYSTLKVQPAELEDSGVYFCASSHELGLSEKLFFGSGTQLSVL.

Here the CDR3 reads CASSRLAAGEEETQYF. The CDR3 DNA follows: TGTGCCAGCAGCCGGTTAGCTGCGGGAGAAGAGGAGACCCAGTACTTC. The chain carries TRBV5-4 and TRBJ2-5, with 7 bases lining up with TRBD2. The trim removed 4 bases at V and 5 bases at J, leaving 14 bases unmatched. Germline V gene sequence: CDR1 SGHNT, CDR2 YYREEE (reference sequence). This CDR3 is 16 amino acids long.

This clonotype has a handful of counts. The CDR3 reads CASSVLVEETQYF. In DNA, the CDR3 is TGTGCCAGCTCCGTACTCGTAGAAGAGACCCAGTACTTC. The chain uses TRBV18 and TRBJ2-5; D remains unclear. The CDR3 totals 13 residues. V gave up 6 bases and J gave up 3 bases, with 11 bases separating them. The V gene's germline CDR1 is KGHSH and CDR2 LQKENI.

V and J are TRBV7-3 and TRBJ1-6, with D possibly matching TRBD1 (5 bases). V dropped 1 base and J dropped 11 bases, with 18 bases sitting between them. Germline V gene sequence: CDR1 SGHTA, CDR2 FQGTGA. The CDR3 runs to 16 residues. The CDR3 is CASSLKGLQGGTPLHF. DNA for the CDR3: TGTGCCAGCAGCTTAAAAGGCTTGCAGGGAGGGACACCCCTCCACTTT.

CDR3 DNA sequence: TGCGCCAGCAGCTTGGAGGGGGGAAAACTGTTTTTT. It specifies CASSLEGGKLFF. The rearrangement links TRBV5-1 to TRBJ1-4; D is perhaps TRBD1 (6 bases). This CDR3 is 12 amino acids long. Germline values: CDR1 SGHRS, CDR2 YFSETQ. Between the trimmed V and J ends, which lost 0 bases and 10 bases, there was a span of 7 bases. The full variable domain, with the rest looked up from reference TRBV5-1 and TRBJ1-4, is KAGVTQTPRYLIKTRGQQVTLSCSPISGHRSVSWYQQTPGQGLQFLFEYFSETQRNKGNFPGRFSGRQFSNSRSEMNVSTLELGDSALYLCASSLEGGKLFFGSGTQLSVL.

A few counts support this clonotype. This chain links TRBV3-1 with TRBJ1-2, with a tentative D call TRBD1 (5 bases). The CDR3 extends over 16 amino acids. Germline assignment: CDR1 LGHDT and CDR2 YNNKEL (reference sequence). V lost 4 bases and J lost 7, with 22 bases in between. For the CDR3, the DNA is TGTGCCAGCAGCCTCATGGCGTTCGGGGACGGAGGTGGCTACACCTTC. Its translation is CASSLMAFGDGGGYTF. Supplemented by reference TRBV3-1 and TRBJ1-2, the full variable domain reads DTAVSQTPKYLVTQMGNDKSIKCEQNLGHDTMYWYKQDSKKFLKIMFSYNNKELIINETVPNRFSPKSPDKAHLNLHINSLELGDSAVYFCASSLMAFGDGGGYTFGSGTRLTVV.

The genes are TRBV6-5 and TRBJ1-1, with D tentatively TRBD1 (5 bases). The length of the CDR3 is 13 residues. The V gene lost 7 bases and the J gene lost 3 bases, with 12 bases spanning the gap. Germline V gene data show CDR1 as MNHEY and CDR2 as SVGAGI. For the CDR3, the DNA is TGTGCCAGCACCCCCCGAGGGGACACTGAAGCTTTCTTT. Residues: CASTPRGDTEAFF.